A single TCR beta chain is shown here with its context. A much bigger clone sits one base away, suggesting this may be a read error. Ophthalmopathy not arising within 18 months of follow-up defined hyperthyroidism as stable. This CDR3 spans 16 amino acids. Trimming removed 2 bases at V and 7 bases at J, with 18 bases between. CDR1 is SGDLS and CDR2 is YYNGEE in the germline V gene. The source of the sample is a study of Graves' ophthalmopathy and Graves' hyperthyroidism. Across the whole study: Peripheral blood collection took place at initial diagnosis, before any treatment.

From RNA, the CDR3 regions of TCR beta chains were amplified and sequenced. Amplification began with first-round RT-PCR using HTBI primers, then second-round multiplex PCR was performed. TCRdb reprocessed the multiplex PCR reads with MiXCR, giving one entry per CDR3 protein. Among 620,000 or so distinct CDR3 sequences listed, approximately 22% were seen once. Sample: peripheral blood. The chain couples TRBV9 to TRBJ2-2; D might be TRBD2 (6 bases). This clonotype was obtained from a woman aged 18-30 years with stable Graves' hyperthyroidism. Some clones in this sample may be carry-over from other donors' samples. The CDR3 spells CASSVKYQLAIGELFF. CDR3 DNA sequence: TGTGCCAGCAGCGTCAAGTACCAACTAGCCATCGGGGAGCTGTTTTTT.